In this sample, the clone carrying this T cell receptor (beta chain) turned up many times. The target antigen is unknown. RNA transcripts gave rise to amplified TCR beta CDR3 regions. HTBI primers were the set used in a first-round RT-PCR of the TCR CDR3. TCRdb re-called the multiplex PCR reads through MiXCR, storing one row per CDR3 protein. Altogether 350,000 to 450,000 distinct CDR3 sequences are present, roughly 13% being singletons, with the ten largest covering 9.5% to 11%. V lost 1 base, J lost 5 bases, and 9 bases lay in between. CDR1 and CDR2 from the germline V gene are SNHLY and FYNNEI. The CDR3 spans 15 residues. This record belongs to a study of T cells in Graves' hyperthyroidism and ophthalmopathy. Study-wide results and limits: Blood held most thyroid clonotypes expanded above 0.001 frequency.

Sequencing used blood. This receptor was taken from a woman aged 60-70 years with Graves' hyperthyroidism. This sequence joins TRBV2 and TRBJ1-6, with D hard to call. Here the CDR3 DNA reads TGTGCCAGCAGTGAAGGATTGGCGGATAATTCACCCCTCCACTTT. Translated: CASSEGLADNSPLHF.